The clone carrying this TCR beta chain was observed once. This sample stems from a study of CD8 T cells in Susac syndrome. Per germline, CDR1 MNHEY and CDR2 SVGAGI. The CDR3 is 12 amino acids. V was shortened by 6 bases and J by 1 base, with 4 bases between the two germline ends. Random hexamers were used to reverse transcribe the RNA input (about 0.45 to 1 ug). TCRdb itself ran the immunoSEQ multiplex PCR reads through MiXCR, one entry per CDR3 protein. The sample gives 150,000 to 200,000 distinct CDR3 sequences, just over 90% of which show up once; about 0.073% is in the top ten. TEMRA cells were FACS-enriched, and CD8+ and CD4+ T cells were isolated negatively.

Sequenced input: CD4+ T cells from PBMCs. The chain joins TRBV6-5 to TRBJ1-3; no reliable D call. This receptor was taken from a human donor in good health. Written as DNA, the CDR3 is TGTGCCAGCAGGGGGTCTGGAAACACCATATATTTT. Its translation is CASRGSGNTIYF.